Listed here are 27 T cell receptor beta chains from one sample, sequenced in a study of T cells in Graves' hyperthyroidism and ophthalmopathy (dated by TCRdb to between 2018 and 2021). Library prep was done by multiplex PCR. The reads were generated on an Illumina HiSeq 2000. The TCR beta CDR3 regions were amplified from RNA transcripts. The first round of RT-PCR for the TCR CDR3 was performed with the HTBI primer set and the Qiagen OneStep RT-PCR kit. Clones were called with MiXCR by TCRdb after fastp trimmed the public reads at Q25, and only in-frame beta chains were retained. Each record represents a unique CDR3 protein, reported with the most common genes and DNA among its rows. This sample comprises around 350,000 distinct CDR3 sequences, 15% to 20% of them detected only once. The ten most abundant clones make up around 3.6% of the sample. Sequencing was performed on blood. These receptors came from a young woman with Graves' hyperthyroidism.

The chain links TRBV30 to TRBJ1-1, with D maybe TRBD1 (6 bases). The V end was cut by 1 base, the J end by 1 base, with 19 bases between. From germline, CDR1 is GTSNPN and CDR2 SVGIG (reference sequence). This CDR3 is built from 17 residues. CDR3 nucleotides: TGTGCCTGGAGTGGAGGACAGAATCACGTCCCGAACACTGAAGCTTTCTTT. It is translated as CAWSGGQNHVPNTEAFF.

This rearrangement joins TRBV5-6 to TRBJ1-2, with 7 bases fitting TRBD1. V lost 4 bases to trimming and J lost 8 bases; unmatched junction nucleotides: 8. CDR1 is SGHDT and CDR2 is YYEEEE in the germline V gene. This CDR3 has 13 amino acids. For the CDR3, the DNA is TGTGCCAGCAGCCCACAAAGGGGGCGCGGCTACACCTTC. This translates into CASSPQRGRGYTF.

The chain links TRBV2 to TRBJ2-7; D call uncertain. CDR3 length equals 13 residues. Trimming left V 3 bases short and J 0 bases short, with 6 bases between. Germline lookup yields CDR1 SNHLY and CDR2 FYNNEI. The CDR3 region is CASSERLSYEQYF. CDR3 DNA sequence: TGTGCCAGCAGTGAGCGCCTCTCCTACGAGCAGTACTTC.

The rearrangement joins TRBV4-3 to TRBJ1-5; D uncertain. V lost 0 bases, J lost 4 bases, and 10 bases lay in between. The length of the CDR3 is 15 residues. CDR1 is LGHNA and CDR2 is YSLEER in the germline V gene. CDR3 coding DNA: TGCGCCAGCAGCCAAGAGGTTGCAGGAAATCAGCCCCAGCATTTT. Translation: CASSQEVAGNQPQHF.

Comment on this clonotype: The conserved phenylalanine or tryptophan normally closing the CDR3 is absent here, so this likely arose from a read error. The chain uses TRBV27 and TRBJ1-2; 7 bases map to TRBD1. Germline V gene data show CDR1 as MNHEY and CDR2 as SMNVEV (reference sequence). The CDR3 runs 14 residues. Losses at the gene ends were 6 bases for V and 3 bases for J; bases not matched to a gene: 7. The CDR3 nucleotides are TGTGCCAGCAGCTTAGGGGGCGCGTACTATGGCTACACCTAC. As protein: CASSLGGAYYGYTY.

Ten or more counts support this clonotype. The rearrangement uses TRBV12-3 or TRBV12-4 and TRBJ1-2; weak D call: TRBD1 (5 bases). V lost 3 bases and J lost 6, with 11 bases in between. The CDR3 consists of 13 residues. The CDR3 region is CASSFAVGDGYTF. CDR3 coding DNA: TGTGCCAGCAGTTTTGCAGTAGGGGATGGCTACACCTTC.

With respect to this clonotype: A much larger clone lies a single base off, so this may be a read error. The chain carries TRBV29-1 and TRBJ1-2, with a weak D call TRBD1 (5 bases). The CDR3 has 13 residues. The germline V gene encodes CDR1 SQVTM and CDR2 ANQGSEA. DNA for the CDR3: TGCAGCGTGCTAGACAGCACCTTCGGTGGCTTCACCTTC. Translated, it gives CSVLDSTFGGFTF.

This clonotype was found many times. The chain links TRBV18 to TRBJ1-2; the match to TRBD1 covers 7 bases. The CDR3 is made up of 17 amino acids. CDR1 is KGHSH, CDR2 LQKENI, per germline. J gave up 5 bases and V 1 base, and 13 bases lay outside the gene matches. CDR3 sequence: CASSPRGRGQPGYGYTF. CDR3 bases: TGTGCCAGCTCACCACGTGGGAGGGGGCAACCCGGTTATGGCTACACCTTC.

The rearrangement joins TRBV21-1 to TRBJ2-2; the DNA was not compared with TRBD2, the D call given in the table. TRBV21-1 is a known pseudogene. The CDR3 extends over 20 amino acids. The CDR3 spells CASSSLLTSGGVYGTGELFF. CDR3 bases: TGTGCCAGCAGCTCTCTTCTGACTAGCGGGGGGGTTTATGGCACCGGGGAGCTGTTTTTT.

This clonotype was observed at least ten times. V is TRBV20-1 and J is TRBJ1-5; D is possibly TRBD1 (6 bases). Germline-derived CDR1 and CDR2 are DFQATT and SNEGSKA (reference sequence). This CDR3 has 14 residues. The ends were cut back, 6 bases at V and 2 bases at J, with 14 bases in the middle. The CDR3 nucleotides read TGCAGTGCCCTCCCGGGGGCGGGCAATCAGCCCCAGCATTTT. The encoded protein is CSALPGAGNQPQHF.

The genes are TRBV6-1 and TRBJ1-5; D is uncertain. Trimming took 3 bases from V and 7 from J, leaving 16 bases between them. This CDR3 is 15 amino acids long. CDR1 is MNHNS and CDR2 is SASEGT in the germline V gene. Written as DNA, the CDR3 is TGTGCCAGCAGTGACGAGGCCCTAGAGAGGCAGCCCCAGCATTTT. Its translation: CASSDEALERQPQHF.

This clonotype has a count of ten or more. For the CDR3, the DNA is TGTGCCAGCAGTTACGGTACAGGGGATATCTACGAGCAGTACTTC. This encodes CASSYGTGDIYEQYF. The rearrangement joins TRBV6-5 to TRBJ2-7; 7 positions agree with TRBD1. The CDR3 is 15 amino acids. Germline CDR1 and CDR2: MNHEY and SVGAGI. The V and J ends lost 2 bases and 3 bases, in that order; junction bases with no gene match: 7.

This clonotype was counted at least ten times. This chain uses TRBV20-1 with TRBJ2-5; D may match TRBD1 or TRBD2 (5 bases each). The CDR3 spans 14 residues. Trimming left V 4 bases short and J 2 bases short, with 14 bases between. Per germline, CDR1 DFQATT and CDR2 SNEGSKA (reference sequence). The DNA for the CDR3 is TGCAGTGCTAATATACGGGGCCTACAAGAGACCCAGTACTTC. Translated, it gives CSANIRGLQETQYF.

There are many counts of this clonotype. The V gene is TRBV11-3, the J gene TRBJ2-5; 7 bases are shared with TRBD1. The V gene's germline CDR1 is SGHNT and CDR2 YENEEA. The CDR3 totals 15 residues. The J segment lost 5 bases and the V segment lost 2 bases, leaving 8 bases of the junction unmatched. The CDR3 sequence is CASSLRTGRGETQYF. CDR3 in DNA: TGTGCCAGCAGCTTAAGGACAGGCCGCGGGGAGACCCAGTACTTC.

This clonotype has a count of ten or more. The V call is TRBV12-5, the J call TRBJ1-1, with a tentative D call TRBD1 (6 bases). The CDR3 loop spans 17 amino acids. V was shortened by 0 bases and J by 4 bases, with 18 bases between the two germline ends. CDR1 is LGHNT and CDR2 is FRNRAP in the germline V gene. CDR3 sequence: CASGLVLGQGWTTEAFF. The CDR3 DNA sequence: TGTGCTAGTGGTTTGGTACTTGGGCAGGGGTGGACCACTGAAGCTTTCTTT. Looking up the rest from reference TRBV12-5 and TRBJ1-1 gives the full variable domain: DARVTQTPRHKVTEMGQEVTMRCQPILGHNTVFWYRQTMMQGLELLAYFRNRAPLDDSGMPKDRFSAEMPDATLATLKIQPSEPRDSAVYFCASGLVLGQGWTTEAFFGQGTRLTVV.

This clonotype was seen repeatedly, ten times or more. The CDR3 loop is CSANPPSRDSGNTIYF. Written as DNA, the CDR3 is TGCAGTGCTAATCCCCCATCGAGGGACTCTGGAAACACCATATATTTT. The rearrangement links TRBV20-1 to TRBJ1-3; D is ambiguous. CDR1 is DFQATT and CDR2 is SNEGSKA in the germline V gene (reference sequence). Deletions cut 4 bases from V and 0 bases from J, with 16 bases between. This CDR3 is built from 16 residues.

The DNA for the CDR3 is TGCAGTGCTAGGCTCCCCGGGGGGGGGGCCCGTAGCAATCAGCCCCAGCATTTT. The encoded protein is CSARLPGGGARSNQPQHF. This chain links TRBV20-1 with TRBJ1-5, with a possible D match to TRBD1 (6 bases). Germline CDR1 and CDR2: DFQATT and SNEGSKA (reference sequence). This CDR3 has 18 residues. V was cut by 3 bases and J by 0 bases, with 21 bases left in between.

The V and J genes are TRBV12-5 and TRBJ2-5; 7 positions agree with TRBD1. CDR1 LGHNT and CDR2 FRNRAP come from the germline V gene. There are 14 residues in the CDR3. Trimming took 6 bases from V and 1 from J; bases not matched to a gene: 5. CDR3 amino acids: CASGRQGPQETQYF. The CDR3 nucleotides are TGTGCTAGTGGCCGACAGGGCCCCCAAGAGACCCAGTACTTC.

This clonotype was recorded many times. V and J are TRBV2 and TRBJ2-3; perhaps TRBD1 as D (5 bases). V was clipped by 1 base and J by 4 bases, with 6 bases between them. The V gene's germline CDR1 is SNHLY and CDR2 FYNNEI. The CDR3 loop spans 13 amino acids. CDR3 loop: CASSEGGPDTQYF. Here the CDR3 DNA reads TGTGCCAGCAGTGAAGGGGGCCCAGATACGCAGTATTTT.

This clonotype was counted ten times or more. A junction end diverges from the germline sequence, so it may reflect a read error. The V and J genes are TRBV6-2 or TRBV6-3 and TRBJ1-1; D gene unclear. Looked up from germline, CDR1 is MNHEY and CDR2 is SVGEGT. This CDR3 region has 14 residues. The CDR3 protein is CASSFLDQNAEAFF. CDR3 nucleotide sequence: TGTGCCAGCAGTTTCTTGGACCAGAACGCTGAAGCTTTCTTT.

This clonotype was recorded many times. This chain connects TRBV29-1 to TRBJ1-1, with TRBD1 as a possible D gene (5 bases). Trimming pared 6 bases from V and 4 bases from J, leaving 12 bases between. The CDR3 is made up of 12 amino acids. In germline, CDR1 is SQVTM, CDR2 ANQGSEA. In DNA form, the CDR3 reads TGCAGCGTCGAGGGGTGGATCACTGAAGCTTTCTTT. This encodes CSVEGWITEAFF.

The sample holds many counts of this clonotype. V is TRBV12-3 or TRBV12-4 and J is TRBJ1-2; possibly TRBD1 for D (6 bases). V lost 5 bases and J lost 5, with 18 bases in between. The CDR3 spans 15 residues. CDR3 protein: CASSPEGGGGYGYTF. The CDR3 DNA reads as TGTGCCAGCAGTCCCGAGGGGGGGGGTGGGTATGGCTACACCTTC.

The sample holds many counts of this clonotype. The V gene is TRBV20-1, the J gene TRBJ2-7; maybe TRBD1 (5 bases). The ends were cut back, 4 bases at V and 6 bases at J, with 16 bases in the middle. This CDR3 region has 13 residues. Germline V CDR1 and CDR2: DFQATT, SNEGSKA (reference sequence). In DNA, the CDR3 is TGCAGTGCTATCGACAGTCCCCGGGCCGAGCAGTACTTC. Translated: CSAIDSPRAEQYF.

The chain has TRBV5-1 and TRBJ1-1; D is perhaps TRBD1 (5 bases). The CDR3 is 15 amino acids. Trimming pared 3 bases from V and 4 bases from J, leaving 16 bases between. Looked up from germline, CDR1 is SGHRS and CDR2 is YFSETQ. CDR3 region: CASSSDMTAVTEAFF. The CDR3, as DNA: TGCGCCAGCAGCTCGGACATGACTGCGGTCACTGAAGCTTTCTTT.

Ten or more counts support this clonotype. V is TRBV12-3 or TRBV12-4 and J is TRBJ2-2, with D unclear. CDR3 length: 12 residues. The V end lost 5 bases, the J end lost 6 bases, and 7 bases lay between the germline ends. The CDR3 region has the DNA TGTGCCAGCAGTCCGGGCCCCGGGGAGCTGTTTTTT. It is translated as CASSPGPGELFF.

A few counts support this clonotype. The chain is built from TRBV30 and TRBJ1-2; D may be TRBD1 (5 bases). The germline V gene has CDR1 GTSNPN and CDR2 SVGIG (reference sequence). CDR3 length: 13 residues. V lost 0 bases to trimming and J lost 5 bases, with 10 bases between them. The CDR3 nucleotides read TGTGCCTGGAGTGTGGGGACTATTTATGGCTACACCTTC. This encodes CAWSVGTIYGYTF. The whole variable domain, remainder taken from reference TRBV30 and TRBJ1-2, is SQTIHQWPATLVQPVGSPLSLECTVEGTSNPNLYWYRQAAGRGLQLLFYSVGIGQISSEVPQNLSASRPQDRQFILSSKKLLLSDSGFYLCAWSVGTIYGYTFGSGTRLTVV.

This clonotype was counted ten times or more. The chain is built from TRBV9 and TRBJ1-1; no reliable D call. CDR1 is SGDLS and CDR2 is YYNGEE in the germline V gene. Trimming removed 2 bases at V and 7 bases at J, with 12 bases between. The CDR3 spans 13 residues. In DNA form, the CDR3 reads TGTGCCAGCAGCGTGGTGGGAGGCAGTGAAGCTTTCTTT. This sequence encodes CASSVVGGSEAFF.